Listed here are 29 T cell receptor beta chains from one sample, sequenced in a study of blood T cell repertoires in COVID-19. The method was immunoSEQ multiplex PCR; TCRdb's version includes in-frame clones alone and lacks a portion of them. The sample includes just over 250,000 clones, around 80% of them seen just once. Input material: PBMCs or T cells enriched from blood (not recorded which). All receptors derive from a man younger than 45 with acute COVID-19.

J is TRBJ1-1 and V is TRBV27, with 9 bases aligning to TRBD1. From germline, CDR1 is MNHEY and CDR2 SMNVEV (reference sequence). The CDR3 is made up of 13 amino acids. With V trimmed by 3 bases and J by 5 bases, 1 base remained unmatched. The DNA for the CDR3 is TGTGCCAGCAGTTTCGACAGGGGGACTGAAGCTTTCTTT. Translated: CASSFDRGTEAFF.

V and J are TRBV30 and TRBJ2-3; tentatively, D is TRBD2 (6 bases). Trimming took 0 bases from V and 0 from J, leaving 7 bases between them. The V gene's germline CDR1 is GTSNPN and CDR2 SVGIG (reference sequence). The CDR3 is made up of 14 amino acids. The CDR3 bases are TGTGCCTGGAGTGTTAGCGGCAGCACAGATACGCAGTATTTT. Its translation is CAWSVSGSTDTQYF.

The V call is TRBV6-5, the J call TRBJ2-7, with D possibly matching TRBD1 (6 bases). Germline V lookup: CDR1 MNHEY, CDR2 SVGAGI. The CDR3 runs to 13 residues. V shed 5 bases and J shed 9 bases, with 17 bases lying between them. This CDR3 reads CASSNPRTAVQYV. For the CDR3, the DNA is TGTGCCAGCAGTAACCCCCGGACAGCGGTGCAGTACGTC.

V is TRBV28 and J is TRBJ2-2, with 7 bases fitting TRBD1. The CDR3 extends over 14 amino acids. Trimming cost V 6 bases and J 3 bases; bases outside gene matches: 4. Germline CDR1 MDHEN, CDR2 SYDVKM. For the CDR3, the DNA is TGTGCCAGCAGACATACAGGGGACACCGGGGAGCTGTTTTTT. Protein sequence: CASRHTGDTGELFF.

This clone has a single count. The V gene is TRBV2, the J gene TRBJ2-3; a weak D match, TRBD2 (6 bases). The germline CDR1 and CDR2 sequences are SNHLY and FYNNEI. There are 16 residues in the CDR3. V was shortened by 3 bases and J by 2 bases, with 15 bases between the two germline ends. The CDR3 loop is CASSDFPSVTTDTQYF. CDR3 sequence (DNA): TGTGCCAGCAGTGATTTCCCTAGCGTAACCACAGATACGCAGTATTTT.

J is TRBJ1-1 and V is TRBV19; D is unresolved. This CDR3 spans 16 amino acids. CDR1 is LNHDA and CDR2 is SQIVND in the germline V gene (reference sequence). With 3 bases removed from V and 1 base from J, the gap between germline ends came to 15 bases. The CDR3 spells CASSISSASWNTEAFF. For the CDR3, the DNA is TGTGCCAGTAGTATTAGTAGCGCCTCCTGGAACACTGAAGCTTTCTTT.

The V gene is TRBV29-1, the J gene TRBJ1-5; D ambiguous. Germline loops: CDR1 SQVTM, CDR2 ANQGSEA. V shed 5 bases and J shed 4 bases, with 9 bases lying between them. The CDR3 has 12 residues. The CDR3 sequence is CSVKTGNQPQHF. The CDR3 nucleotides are TGCAGCGTTAAAACGGGGAATCAGCCCCAGCATTTT.

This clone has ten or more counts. The CDR3 spells CASSLSQNYGYTF. In nucleotides, the CDR3 is TGTGCCAGCAGCTTATCACAGAACTATGGCTACACCTTC. The rearrangement uses TRBV7-9 and TRBJ1-2; D gene unclear. There are 13 residues in the CDR3. The ends were cut back, 2 bases at V and 2 bases at J, with 6 bases in the middle. The germline gives CDR1 SEHNR, CDR2 FQNEAQ (reference sequence).

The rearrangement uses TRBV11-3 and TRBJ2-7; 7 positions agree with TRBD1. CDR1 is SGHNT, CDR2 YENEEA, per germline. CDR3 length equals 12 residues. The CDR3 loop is CAGRDRVYEQYV. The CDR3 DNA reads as TGTGCCGGCAGAGACAGGGTCTACGAGCAGTACGTC.

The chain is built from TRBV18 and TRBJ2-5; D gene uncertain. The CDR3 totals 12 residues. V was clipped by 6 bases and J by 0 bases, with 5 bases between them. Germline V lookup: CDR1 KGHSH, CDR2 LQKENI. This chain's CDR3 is CASSPYQETQYF. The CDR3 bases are TGTGCCAGCTCCCCGTACCAAGAGACCCAGTACTTC.

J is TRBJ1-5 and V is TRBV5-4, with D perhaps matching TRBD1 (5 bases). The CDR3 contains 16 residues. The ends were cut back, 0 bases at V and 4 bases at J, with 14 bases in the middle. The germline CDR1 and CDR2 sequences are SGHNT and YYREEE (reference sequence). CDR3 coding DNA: TGTGCCAGCAGCTTGGCTGAGCCAGGGTGGAATCAGCCCCAGCATTTT. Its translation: CASSLAEPGWNQPQHF.

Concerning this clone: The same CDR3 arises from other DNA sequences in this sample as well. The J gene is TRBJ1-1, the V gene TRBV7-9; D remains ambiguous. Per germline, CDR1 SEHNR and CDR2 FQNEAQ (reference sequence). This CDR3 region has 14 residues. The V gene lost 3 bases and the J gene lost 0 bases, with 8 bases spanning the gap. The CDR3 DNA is TGTGCCAGCAGCTTGGCACAGTTGAACACTGAAGCTTTCTTT. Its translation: CASSLAQLNTEAFF.

In DNA form, the CDR3 reads TGTGCCTGGAGTGGTAGCGGGAGCGACAATGAGCAGTTCTTC. Amino acid sequence: CAWSGSGSDNEQFF. This chain connects TRBV30 to TRBJ2-1; 9 bases map to TRBD2. V lost 1 base and J lost 5; bases outside the gene matches: 3. CDR1 and CDR2 from the germline V gene are GTSNPN and SVGIG (reference sequence). The CDR3 runs 14 residues.

CDR3 DNA: TGCAGCGTTGAGGCAGGGAACTATGGCTACACCTTC. It is translated as CSVEAGNYGYTF. The genes are TRBV29-1 and TRBJ1-2; tentative D call: TRBD1 (5 bases). Trimming removed 3 bases from V and 2 bases from J, with 7 bases in between. Germline V gene lookup returns CDR1 SQVTM and CDR2 ANQGSEA. The length of the CDR3 is 12 residues.

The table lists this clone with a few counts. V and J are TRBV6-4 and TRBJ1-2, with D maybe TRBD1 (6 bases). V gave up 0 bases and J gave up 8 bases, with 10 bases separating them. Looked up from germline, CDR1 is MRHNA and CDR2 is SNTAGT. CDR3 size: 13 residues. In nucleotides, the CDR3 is TGTGCCAGCAGTGACTCTGGGACATACGGCTACACCTTC. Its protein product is CASSDSGTYGYTF.

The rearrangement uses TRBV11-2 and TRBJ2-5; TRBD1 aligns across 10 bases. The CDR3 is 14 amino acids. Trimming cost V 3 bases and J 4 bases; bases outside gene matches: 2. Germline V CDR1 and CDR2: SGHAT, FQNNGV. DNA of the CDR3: TGTGCCAGCAGCTTTGACAGGGGGCTAGAGACCCAGTACTTC. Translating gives CASSFDRGLETQYF.

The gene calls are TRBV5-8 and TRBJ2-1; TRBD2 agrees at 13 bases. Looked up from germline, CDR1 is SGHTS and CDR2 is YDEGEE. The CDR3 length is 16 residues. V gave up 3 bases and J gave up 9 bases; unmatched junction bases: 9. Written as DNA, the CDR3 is TGTGCCAGCAGCTGGGAACTAGCGGGAGGGCCTGGTGAGCAGTTCTTC. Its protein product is CASSWELAGGPGEQFF.

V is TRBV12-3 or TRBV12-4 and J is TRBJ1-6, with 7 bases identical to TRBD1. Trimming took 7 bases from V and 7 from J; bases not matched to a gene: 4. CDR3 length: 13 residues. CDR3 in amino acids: CASNRQGNSPLHF. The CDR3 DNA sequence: TGTGCCAGCAATCGACAGGGAAATTCACCCCTCCACTTT.

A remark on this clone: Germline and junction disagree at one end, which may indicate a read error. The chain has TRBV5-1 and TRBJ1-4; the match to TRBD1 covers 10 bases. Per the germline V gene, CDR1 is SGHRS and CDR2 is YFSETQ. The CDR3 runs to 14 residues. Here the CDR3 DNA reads TGTGCCAGCAGCAAGGGACAGGGGAATGAAAAACTGTTTTTT. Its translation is CASSKGQGNEKLFF.

The CDR3 spells CASSQGTARDTQYF. DNA of the CDR3: TGTGCCAGCAGCCAAGGGACTGCCCGAGATACGCAGTATTTT. J is TRBJ2-3 and V is TRBV4-2, with D tentatively TRBD2 (5 bases). The germline V gene has CDR1 LGHNA and CDR2 YNFKEQ. V was shortened by 1 base and J by 5 bases, with 10 bases between the two germline ends. This CDR3 is 14 amino acids long.

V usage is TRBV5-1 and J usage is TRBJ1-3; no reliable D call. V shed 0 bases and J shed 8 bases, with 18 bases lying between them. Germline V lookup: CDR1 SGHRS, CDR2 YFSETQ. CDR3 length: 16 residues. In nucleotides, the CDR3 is TGCGCCAGCAGCTTGGCCGGGAGGCTGAGTGGGGACACCATATATTTT. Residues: CASSLAGRLSGDTIYF.

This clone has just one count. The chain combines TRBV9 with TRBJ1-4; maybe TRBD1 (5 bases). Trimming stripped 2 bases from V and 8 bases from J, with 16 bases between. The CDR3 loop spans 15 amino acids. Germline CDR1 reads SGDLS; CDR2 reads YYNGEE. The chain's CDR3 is CASSVGQGFDEKLFF. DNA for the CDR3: TGTGCCAGCAGCGTGGGCCAGGGATTCGACGAAAAACTGTTTTTT.

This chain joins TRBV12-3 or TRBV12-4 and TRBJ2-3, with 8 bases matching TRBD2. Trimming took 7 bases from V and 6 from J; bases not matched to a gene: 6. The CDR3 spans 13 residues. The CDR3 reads CASTKREMDTQYF. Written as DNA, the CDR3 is TGTGCCAGCACGAAGCGGGAGATGGATACGCAGTATTTT.

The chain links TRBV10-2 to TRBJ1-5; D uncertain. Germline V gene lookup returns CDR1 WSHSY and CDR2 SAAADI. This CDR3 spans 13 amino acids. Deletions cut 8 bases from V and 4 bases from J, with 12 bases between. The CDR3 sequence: CASGPFPNQPQHF. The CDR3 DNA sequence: TGCGCCAGCGGCCCATTTCCTAATCAGCCCCAGCATTTT.

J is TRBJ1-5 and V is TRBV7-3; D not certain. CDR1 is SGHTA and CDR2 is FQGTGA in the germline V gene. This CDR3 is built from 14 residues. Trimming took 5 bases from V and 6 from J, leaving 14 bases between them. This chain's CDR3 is CASSVRHPGQPQHF. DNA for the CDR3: TGTGCCAGCAGCGTTCGACATCCTGGTCAGCCCCAGCATTTT.

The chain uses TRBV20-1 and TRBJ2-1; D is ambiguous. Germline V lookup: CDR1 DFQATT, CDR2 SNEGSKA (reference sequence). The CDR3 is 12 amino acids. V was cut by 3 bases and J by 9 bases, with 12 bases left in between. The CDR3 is CSASPTPGEQFF. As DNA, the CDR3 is TGCAGTGCTAGTCCGACTCCGGGTGAGCAGTTCTTC.

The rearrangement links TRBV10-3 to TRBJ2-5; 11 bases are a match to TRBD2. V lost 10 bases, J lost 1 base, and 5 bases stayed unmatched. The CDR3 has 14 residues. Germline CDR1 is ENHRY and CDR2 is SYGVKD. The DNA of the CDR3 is TGTGCCACGGGGACTAGCGGAGCCCAAGAGACCCAGTACTTC. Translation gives CATGTSGAQETQYF.

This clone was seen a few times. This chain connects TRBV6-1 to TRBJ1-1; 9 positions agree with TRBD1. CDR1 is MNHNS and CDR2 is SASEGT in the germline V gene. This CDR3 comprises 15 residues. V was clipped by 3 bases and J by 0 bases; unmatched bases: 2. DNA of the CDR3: TGTGCCAGCAGTGACGGGACAGGGTTGAACACTGAAGCTTTCTTT. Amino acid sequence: CASSDGTGLNTEAFF.

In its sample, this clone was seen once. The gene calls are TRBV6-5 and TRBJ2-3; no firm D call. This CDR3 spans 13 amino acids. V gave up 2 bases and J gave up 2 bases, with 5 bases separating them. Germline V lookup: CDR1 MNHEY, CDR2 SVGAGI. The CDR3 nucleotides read TGTGCCAGCAGTTACACAGACACAGATACGCAGTATTTT. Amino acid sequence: CASSYTDTDTQYF.